These 16 T cell receptor beta chains share one sample of origin, sequenced in a study of response to subunit inactivated influenza vaccine. TCRdb re-derived calls from the RT-PCR reads in MiXCR, one entry per CDR3 protein. The top ten hold around 14% of the sample, which has a few hundred thousand distinct CDR3 sequences, around 7.7% seen once. The material was PBMCs from blood, obtained roughly 24 months after vaccination. Every receptor here comes from a man in his fifties or sixties who received an inactivated influenza vaccine.

In its sample, this clonotype was seen a few times. The chain couples TRBV7-2 to TRBJ2-7; 10 nucleotides align to TRBD1. The CDR3 totals 14 residues. V was pared by 5 bases and J by 7 bases, with 8 bases of the junction left unmatched. From germline, CDR1 is SGHTA and CDR2 FQGNSA. CDR3 amino acids: CASSQRQGAGEQYF. The CDR3 DNA follows: TGTGCCAGCAGCCAACGACAGGGGGCGGGGGAGCAGTACTTC.

In this sample, this clonotype turned up many times. V gene TRBV21-1 combines with J gene TRBJ2-7; TRBD1 reflects the table's D call only, with no check against the DNA. TRBV21-1 is a documented pseudogene. The CDR3 runs to 15 residues. In DNA form, the CDR3 reads TGTGCCAGCAGCAGACCCGGGACAGGGCCCTACGAGCAGTACTTC. It is translated as CASSRPGTGPYEQYF.

V is TRBV6-5 and J is TRBJ2-7; D remains unclear. Germline V gene lookup returns CDR1 MNHEY and CDR2 SVGAGI. CDR3 length equals 14 residues. Trimming pared 0 bases from V and 4 bases from J, leaving 10 bases between. CDR3 protein: CASSYSEWGYEQYF. CDR3 DNA sequence: TGTGCCAGCAGTTACTCGGAATGGGGTTACGAGCAGTACTTC.

This clonotype was observed a handful of times. The V and J genes are TRBV4-3 and TRBJ1-2; 8 nucleotides agree with TRBD1. This CDR3 contains 15 residues. V gave up 1 base and J gave up 7 bases; unmatched junction bases: 8. The germline CDR1 and CDR2 sequences are LGHNA and YSLEER. CDR3 amino acids: CASSQGTGRYSGYTF. The CDR3 nucleotides read TGCGCCAGCAGCCAAGGGACAGGGCGTTACTCTGGCTACACCTTC.

In this sample, this clonotype turned up a few times. The rearrangement uses TRBV3-1 and TRBJ2-2; 10 nucleotides line up with TRBD1. CDR3 size: 14 residues. With 6 bases clipped from V and 4 bases from J, the junction kept 2 bases outside the gene matches. CDR1 is LGHDT and CDR2 is YNNKEL in the germline V gene (reference sequence). Here the CDR3 DNA reads TGTGCCAGCAGGACAGGGGGCGTCACCGGGGAGCTGTTTTTT. It translates to CASRTGGVTGELFF.

The chain recombines TRBV6-2 or TRBV6-3 with TRBJ2-2; no clear D. Germline loops: CDR1 MNHEY, CDR2 SVGEGT. The CDR3 extends over 17 amino acids. V lost 0 bases to trimming and J lost 0 bases, with 11 bases between them. DNA of the CDR3: TGTGCCAGCAGTTACTCGGCAGGCTACTCGAACACCGGGGAGCTGTTTTTT. This sequence encodes CASSYSAGYSNTGELFF.

Only a few counts were recorded for this clonotype. The chain links TRBV10-3 to TRBJ2-2, with a tentative D call TRBD2 (5 bases). The CDR3 extends over 17 amino acids. V was cut by 0 bases and J by 0 bases, with 11 bases left in between. Per germline, CDR1 ENHRY and CDR2 SYGVKD. The CDR3 protein is CAISESIGGPNTGELFF. The CDR3, as DNA: TGTGCCATCAGTGAGTCGATAGGAGGACCGAACACCGGGGAGCTGTTTTTT.

CDR3 sequence: CASSLRDGSPPGGYTF. The DNA of the CDR3 is TGTGCCAGCAGCTTACGGGACGGATCGCCTCCGGGTGGCTACACCTTC. The rearrangement links TRBV5-5 to TRBJ1-2, with D maybe TRBD1 (5 bases). With 2 bases removed from V and 7 bases from J, the gap between germline ends came to 21 bases. Germline V gives CDR1 SGHKS, CDR2 YYEKEE (reference sequence). The CDR3 covers 16 residues.

This clonotype came up many times. The chain links TRBV29-1 to TRBJ2-7; D not certain. Germline V gives CDR1 SQVTM, CDR2 ANQGSEA. CDR3 size: 10 residues. The V gene lost 6 bases and the J gene lost 2 bases, with 5 bases spanning the gap. CDR3 protein: CSVLAYEQYF. The CDR3 nucleotides read TGCAGCGTACTGGCCTACGAGCAGTACTTC.

This clonotype was counted many times. The chain has TRBV6-2 or TRBV6-3 and TRBJ1-3; D may be TRBD1 (6 bases). There are 15 residues in the CDR3. The V end was cut by 6 bases, the J end by 3 bases, with 15 bases between. CDR1 and CDR2 from the germline V gene are MNHEY and SVGEGT. The CDR3 bases are TGTGCCAGCAGAGCGACAGGCGGCGGTGGAAACACCATATATTTT. Amino acid sequence: CASRATGGGGNTIYF.

The chain has TRBV20-1 and TRBJ1-5; 7 bases are a match to TRBD1. CDR3 length equals 15 residues. The ends lost 1 base at V and 7 bases at J; junction bases unmatched: 10. Germline lookup yields CDR1 DFQATT and CDR2 SNEGSKA (reference sequence). CDR3 bases: TGCAGTGCTAGAGCGACAGGGTTGGGGGGCCAGCCCCAGCATTTT. Translating gives CSARATGLGGQPQHF.

This clonotype has ten or more counts. J is TRBJ2-5 and V is TRBV20-1, with 7 bases aligning to TRBD2. The CDR3 runs 16 residues. The trim removed 6 bases at V and 4 bases at J, leaving 17 bases unmatched. Per germline, CDR1 DFQATT and CDR2 SNEGSKA (reference sequence). The CDR3 DNA follows: TGCAGTGCCCGCCGCGGGAGTTCGTTTCGTACAGAGACCCAGTACTTC. This codes for CSARRGSSFRTETQYF.

This clonotype was counted between two and nine times. The chain recombines TRBV7-3 with TRBJ2-1; the match to TRBD1 covers 9 bases. Germline-derived CDR1 and CDR2 are SGHTA and FQGTGA. The CDR3 sequence is 13 residues long. The ends lost 3 bases at V and 11 bases at J; junction bases unmatched: 5. CDR3 sequence reads: CASSLGQGEKQFF. Here the CDR3 DNA reads TGTGCCAGCAGCTTGGGACAGGGTGAGAAGCAGTTCTTC.

Worth noting for this clonotype: Given a much more abundant clone one base away, this may be a read error. CDR3 residues: CASSGPALAVHEQYF. As DNA, the CDR3 is TGTGCCAGCAGTGGTCCGGCACTAGCGGTTCACGAGCAGTACTTC. The V gene is TRBV6-2 or TRBV6-3, the J gene TRBJ2-7, with 8 positions matching TRBD2. The V gene's germline CDR1 is MNHEY and CDR2 SVGEGT. The CDR3 covers 15 residues. V lost 5 bases to trimming and J lost 5 bases; unmatched junction nucleotides: 11.

The J gene is TRBJ1-3, the V gene TRBV4-1, with no clear D. This CDR3 spans 15 amino acids. CDR1 MGHRA and CDR2 YSYEKL come from the germline V gene. The ends were cut back, 1 base at V and 1 base at J, with 8 bases in the middle. The CDR3 DNA reads as TGCGCCAGCAGCCAAGTGGTCAGTTCTGGAAACACCATATATTTT. Translating it yields CASSQVVSSGNTIYF.

This clonotype has a handful of counts. CDR3 amino acids: CASGGGGSSYEQYF. The CDR3 DNA follows: TGTGCCAGCGGGGGGGGAGGATCATCCTACGAGCAGTACTTC. The J gene is TRBJ2-7, the V gene TRBV2, with 7 bases identical to TRBD2. CDR3 length: 14 amino acids. V trimming: 8 bases; J trimming: 1 base; junction bases outside the gene matches: 8. Germline CDR1 SNHLY, CDR2 FYNNEI.